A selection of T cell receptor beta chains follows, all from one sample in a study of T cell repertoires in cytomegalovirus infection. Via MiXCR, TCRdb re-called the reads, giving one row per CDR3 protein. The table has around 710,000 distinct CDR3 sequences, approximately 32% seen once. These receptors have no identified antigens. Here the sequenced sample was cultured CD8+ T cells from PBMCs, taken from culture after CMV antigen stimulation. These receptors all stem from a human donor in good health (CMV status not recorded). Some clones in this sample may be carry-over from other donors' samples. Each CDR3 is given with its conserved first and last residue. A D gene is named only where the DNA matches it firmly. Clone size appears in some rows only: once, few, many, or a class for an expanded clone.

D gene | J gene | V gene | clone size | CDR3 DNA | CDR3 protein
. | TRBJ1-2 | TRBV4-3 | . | TGCGCCAGCAGCCAAGGGACATCATGGGCAGAGAGTCATGGCTACACCTTC | CASSQGTSWAESHGYTF
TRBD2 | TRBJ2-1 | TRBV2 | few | TGTGCCAGCAGTGCCTCGGGGGGTCACTACAATGAGCAGTTCTTC | CASSASGGHYNEQFF
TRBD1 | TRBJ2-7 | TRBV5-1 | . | TGCGCCAGCAGCTTGGGGACAGGCTCTCCCTACGAGCAGTACTTC | CASSLGTGSPYEQYF
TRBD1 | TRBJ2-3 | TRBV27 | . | TGTGCCACCCAGCAGGACAGGGGCACAGATACGCAGTATTTT | CATQQDRGTDTQYF
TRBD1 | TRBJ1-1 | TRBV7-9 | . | TGTGCCAGCAGCTTACAAGGGGGCCGGTGGACTGAAGCTTTCTTT | CASSLQGGRWTEAFF
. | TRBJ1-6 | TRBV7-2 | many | TGTGCCAGCAGCTTCAGTACAGATAATTCACCCCTCCACTTT | CASSFSTDNSPLHF
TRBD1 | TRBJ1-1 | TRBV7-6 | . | TGTGCCAGCAAACCAGGGGGATTGAACACTGAAGCTTTCTTT | CASKPGGLNTEAFF
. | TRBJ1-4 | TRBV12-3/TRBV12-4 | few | TGTGCCAGCAGTCTCTACGAAAATGAAAAACTGTTTTTT | CASSLYENEKLFF
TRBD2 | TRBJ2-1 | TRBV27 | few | TGTGCCAGCAGCGGGACTAGCGGGCTCAATGAGCAGTTCTTC | CASSGTSGLNEQFF
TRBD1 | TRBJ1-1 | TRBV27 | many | TGTGCCAGCAGTTTATTTAGTTGGGCAGGGGGCCCGAACACTGAAGCTTTCTTT | CASSLFSWAGGPNTEAFF
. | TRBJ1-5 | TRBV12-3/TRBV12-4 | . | TGTGCCAGCAGTTACGAACATGGGGGGCATCAGCCCCAGCATTTT | CASSYEHGGHQPQHF
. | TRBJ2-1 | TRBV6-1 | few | TGTGGGGTCTCGCGAAATGAGCAGTTCTTC | CGVSRNEQFF
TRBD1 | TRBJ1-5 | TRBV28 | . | TGTGCCAGCAGTTACATACAGGGGATTAGTCAGCCCCAGCATTTT | CASSYIQGISQPQHF
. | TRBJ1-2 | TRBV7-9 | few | TGTGCCAGCAGCCTCGGGACTGCAGGTTTGGGAGCTGGGGTAAACTTCTACACCTTC | CASSLGTAGLGAGVNFYTF
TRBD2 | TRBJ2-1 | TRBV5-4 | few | TGTGCCAGCAGCTTGGAGACTAGCGGGGGCTCCTACAATGAGCAGTTCTTC | CASSLETSGGSYNEQFF
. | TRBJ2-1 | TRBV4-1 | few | TGCGCCAGCAGCCAAAGCCAACTCAATGAGCAGTTCTTC | CASSQSQLNEQFF
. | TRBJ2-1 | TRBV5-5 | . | TGTGCCAGCAGCTTGGGCAGGGATCCCTCCTACAATGAGCAGTTCTTC | CASSLGRDPSYNEQFF
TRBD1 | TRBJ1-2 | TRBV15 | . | TGTGCCACCAGCAGAGAAAGGGGGACAGGGTCATCCTATGGCTACACCTTC | CATSRERGTGSSYGYTF
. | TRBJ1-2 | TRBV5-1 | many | TGTGCCAGCAGCTTAAAGGGGGCTAACTATGGCTACACCTTC | CASSLKGANYGYTF
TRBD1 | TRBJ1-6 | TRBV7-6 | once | TGTGCCAGCAGCTTAGAGCTGACAGGGCGTAATTCACCCCTCCACTTT | CASSLELTGRNSPLHF
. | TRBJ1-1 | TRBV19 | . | TGTGCCAGTAGTATAGATCCGGGGTTGAACACTGAAGCTTTCTTT | CASSIDPGLNTEAFF
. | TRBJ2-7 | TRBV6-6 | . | TGTGCCAGCAGTCCGCGGGCTATTACAGGGTACTACGAGCAGTACTTC | CASSPRAITGYYEQYF
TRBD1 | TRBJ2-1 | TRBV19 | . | TGTGCCAGTAGGAACAGGGGGCCATCCTACAATGAGCAGTTCTTC | CASRNRGPSYNEQFF
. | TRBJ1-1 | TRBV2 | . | TGTGCCAGCAGCCAGACAGACGAAAACACTGAAGCTTTCTTT | CASSQTDENTEAFF
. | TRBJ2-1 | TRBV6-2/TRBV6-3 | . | TGTGCCAACAGGGAGGGGCTAGGCAATGAGCAGTTCTTC | CANREGLGNEQFF
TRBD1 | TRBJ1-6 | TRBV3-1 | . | TGTGCCAGCAGCCAAGAGGACAGGGGTCCCTATAATTCACCCCTCCACTTT | CASSQEDRGPYNSPLHF
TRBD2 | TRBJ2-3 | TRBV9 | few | TGTGCCAGCAGCGGGAGCGGGGGGCGGGAAGATACGCAGTATTTT | CASSGSGGREDTQYF